This TCR beta chain was recorded in a study of shared clonotypes between healthy human individuals (dated by TCRdb to about 2020). Regarding the complete study: The cohort included a few men and two women between 18 and 49 years of age. Between about 0.85 and 8.9 billion PBMCs per donor were obtained by leukapheresis. To estimate repertoire size and how much clonotype sharing occurs between individuals, the study deeply sequenced the blood TCR repertoires of 5 or 6 healthy adults. To increase sequencing depth and limit assay-specific biases, TCR repertoire library preparation and sequencing were carried out by different laboratories using diverse techniques. For each donor, CD4 naive and CD4 memory were each given three plates, CD8 naive was given two plates, and CD8 memory was given one plate.

As encoded in the germline V gene, CDR1 is SGHRS while CDR2 is YFSETQ. V trim: 0 bases; J trim: 3 bases; unmatched bases: 8. The CDR3 contains 17 residues, cysteine and phenylalanine counted. The retained sequence is limited to the CDR3, 51 bases, with the frame set at the first base. This clone showed up just once. Its antigen remains unidentified. No per-base quality is available; no much larger clone lies one base away. The donors were healthy, HIV-negative adults with no recently reported acute infections or vaccinations. Every donor was a Caucasian adult living in Nashville, Tennessee, USA. CD4+ T cells were enriched through magnetic negative selection, after which naive cells were positively selected on CD45RA and the remaining negative fraction served as the memory subset. Blood was collected by leukapheresis, and PBMCs were isolated by Ficoll-Histopaque density gradient centrifugation and then cryopreserved in liquid nitrogen vapor phase. Purity and quantity of every magnetically sorted T cell population were checked by analytical flow cytometry. Each sorted fraction had its genomic DNA isolated and then quantified by UV absorbance on a Nanodrop 2000c.

Using the deep immunoSEQ assay, TCR CDR3 regions were amplified from genomic DNA by multiplex PCR. Extracted genomic DNA from each cell subset was distributed evenly across all wells of several immunoSEQ 96-well plates, and each plate was treated as a replicate. Each replicate PCR for sorted subsets received around 200 ng genomic DNA, equal to around 32,000 T cell genomes. Purified libraries were quantified with a Qubit 3.0 fluorometer, sized on a Bioanalyzer 2100, and re-quantified with the KAPA Library Quantification kit. Every immunoSEQ 96-well plate was sequenced on a separate single-read 150-cycle Illumina NextSeq 550 flow cell. The authors' pipeline ran thus. Because the immunoSEQ output included only junctional sequences and no quality scores, the filtering could not be the same as the filtering used for full-length reads. To assign V/J genes and CDR3, sequences were annotated against IMGT germline references using PyIR, a Python wrapper for IgBLAST v1.9. Reads were removed for weak V/J assignments (E-value above 1e-6), missing CDR3, stop codons, out-of-frame junctions, or ambiguous translated residues. A V3J clonotype was defined by an identical inferred V gene, J gene, and CDR3 amino acid sequence. Percentage overlap between repertoires was calculated by dividing the number of shared unique clonotypes by the size of the smaller repertoire. Richness of each repertoire was evaluated using RTK rarefaction, the Chao1 estimator, and Recon v2.1 estimates of unobserved clonotypes. For all TCRbeta clonotypes obtained by the gDNA method from a few donors, generation probabilities were computed with OLGA. TCRdb re-hosts the immuneACCESS table, in-frame sequences only. Its copies lack some clones; in the studies checked, an unresolved V gene accounts for under half of them, and the cause for the rest is not known. V, J and clone size were drawn from that table, and D and trimming were deduced from the DNA. This sample has roughly 1.5 million clones in its table, and around 98% of those were observed once. The ten biggest clones cover about 0.45% of the sample.

Overall study results and their limits: Based on pairwise subsampling, the degree of clonotype sharing among donors was expected to be affected by sequencing depth. Incomplete sequencing was indicated by rarefaction of sorted-subset datasets, despite the large sequencing depth. Sampling was restricted to blood, and TCR repertoires in tissue are likely to differ from TCR repertoires in blood. Compared with non-shared clonotypes, clonotypes shared by all four sorted-subset donors had higher generation probabilities. Estimated clonotype richness was generally larger for naive than for memory subsets. Because the study included a small number of donors, the genetic and exposure-history diversity represented was limited. About 5% of naive CD4, 3% to 4% of naive CD8, approximately 2.2% of memory CD4, and about 0.4% of memory CD8 clonotypes were shared across a few donors.

This sequence originates from a man under 40 in good health. The chain uses TRBV5-1 and TRBJ2-2; 7 middle bases align to TRBD1. Sequencing was carried out using naive CD4+ T cells sorted from blood. The intended sense of this specimen's cell subset or site label: CD45RA+ positively selected. CDR3 reads: CASSLDRGPSYTGELFF. The DNA is as follows: TGCGCCAGCAGCTTGGACAGGGGCCCTAGCTACACCGGGGAGCTGTTTTTT.